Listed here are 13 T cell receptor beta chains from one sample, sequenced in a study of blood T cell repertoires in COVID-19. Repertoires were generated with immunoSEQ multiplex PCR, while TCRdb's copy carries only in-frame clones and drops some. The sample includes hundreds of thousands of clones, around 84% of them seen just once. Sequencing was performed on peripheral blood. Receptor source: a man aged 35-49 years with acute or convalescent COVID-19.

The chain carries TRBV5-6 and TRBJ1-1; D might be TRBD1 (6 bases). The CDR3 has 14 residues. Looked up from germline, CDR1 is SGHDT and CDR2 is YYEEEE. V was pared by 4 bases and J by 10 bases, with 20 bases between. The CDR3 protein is CASSRRTDSLVAFF. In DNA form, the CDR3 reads TGTGCCAGCAGCCGTAGGACAGACTCCCTGGTAGCTTTCTTT.

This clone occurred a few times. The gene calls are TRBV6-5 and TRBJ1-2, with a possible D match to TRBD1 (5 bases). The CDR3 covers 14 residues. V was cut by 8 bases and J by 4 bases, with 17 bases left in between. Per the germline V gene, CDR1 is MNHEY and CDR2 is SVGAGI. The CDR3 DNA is TGTGCCAGCCGCGATTTGGGGGGAAGCTATGGCTACACCTTC. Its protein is CASRDLGGSYGYTF.

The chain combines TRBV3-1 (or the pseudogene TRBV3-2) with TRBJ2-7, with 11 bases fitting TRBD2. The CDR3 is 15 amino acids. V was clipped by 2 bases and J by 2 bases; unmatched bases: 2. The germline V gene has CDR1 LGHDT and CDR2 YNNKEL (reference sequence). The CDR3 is CASSQPGLAAYEQYF. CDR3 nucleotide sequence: TGTGCCAGCAGCCAACCGGGACTAGCGGCCTACGAGCAGTACTTC.

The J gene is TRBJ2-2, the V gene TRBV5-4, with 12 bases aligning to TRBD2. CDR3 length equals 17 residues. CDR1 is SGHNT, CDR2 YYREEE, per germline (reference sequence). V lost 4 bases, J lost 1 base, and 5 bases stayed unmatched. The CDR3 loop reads CASSLGLAGLNTGELFF. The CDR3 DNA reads TGTGCCAGCAGCCTCGGACTAGCGGGGTTGAACACCGGGGAGCTGTTTTTT.

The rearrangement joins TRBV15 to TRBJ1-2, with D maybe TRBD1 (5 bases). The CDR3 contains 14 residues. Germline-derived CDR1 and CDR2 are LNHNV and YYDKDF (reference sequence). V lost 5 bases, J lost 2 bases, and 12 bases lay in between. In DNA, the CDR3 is TGTGCCACCAGCGGCAGACAGCAAAACTATGGCTACACCTTC. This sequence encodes CATSGRQQNYGYTF.

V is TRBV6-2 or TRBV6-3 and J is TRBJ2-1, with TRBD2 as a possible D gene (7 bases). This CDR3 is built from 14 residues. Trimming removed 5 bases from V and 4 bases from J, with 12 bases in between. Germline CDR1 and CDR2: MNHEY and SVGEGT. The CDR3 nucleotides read TGTGCCAGCAGTGGGAGGGGGGGTTACAATGAGCAGTTCTTC. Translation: CASSGRGGYNEQFF.

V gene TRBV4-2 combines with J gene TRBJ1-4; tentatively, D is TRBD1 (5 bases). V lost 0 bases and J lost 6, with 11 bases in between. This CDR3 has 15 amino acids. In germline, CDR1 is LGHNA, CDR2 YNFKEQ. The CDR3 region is CASSQESGGYEKLFF. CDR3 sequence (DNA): TGTGCCAGCAGCCAAGAATCCGGGGGTTATGAAAAACTGTTTTTT.

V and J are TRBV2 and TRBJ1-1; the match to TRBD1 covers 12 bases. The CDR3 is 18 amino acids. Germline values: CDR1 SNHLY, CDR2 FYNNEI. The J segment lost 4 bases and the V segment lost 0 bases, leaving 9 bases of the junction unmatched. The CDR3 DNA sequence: TGTGCCAGCAGTGAAGCGCCGGGGACAGGGGGCGCAGGCACTGAAGCTTTCTTT. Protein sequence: CASSEAPGTGGAGTEAFF.

CDR3 coding DNA: TGTGCCAGCAGCGTAGGTCCGGACTATCAGCCCCAGCATTTT. It translates to CASSVGPDYQPQHF. The chain links TRBV9 to TRBJ1-5, with unresolved D. The germline V gene has CDR1 SGDLS and CDR2 YYNGEE. V was shortened by 0 bases and J by 5 bases, with 9 bases between the two germline ends. This CDR3 is built from 14 residues. Looking up the rest from reference TRBV9 and TRBJ1-5 gives the full variable domain: DSGVTQTPKHLITATGQRVTLRCSPRSGDLSVYWYQQSLDQGLQFLIQYYNGEERAKGNILERFSAQQFPDLHSELNLSSLELGDSALYFCASSVGPDYQPQHFGDGTRLSIL.

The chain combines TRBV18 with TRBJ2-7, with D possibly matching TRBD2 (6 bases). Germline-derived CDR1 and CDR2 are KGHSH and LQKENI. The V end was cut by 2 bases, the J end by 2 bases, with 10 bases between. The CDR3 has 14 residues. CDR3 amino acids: CASSPGRRTYEQYF. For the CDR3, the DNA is TGTGCCAGCTCACCAGGGAGGAGAACCTACGAGCAGTACTTC.

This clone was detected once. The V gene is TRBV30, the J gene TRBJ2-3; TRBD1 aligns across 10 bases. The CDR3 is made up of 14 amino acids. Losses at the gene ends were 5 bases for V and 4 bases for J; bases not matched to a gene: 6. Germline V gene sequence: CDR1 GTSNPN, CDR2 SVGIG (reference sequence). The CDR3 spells CAWDKTGGADTQYF. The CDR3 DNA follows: TGTGCCTGGGATAAGACAGGGGGCGCAGATACGCAGTATTTT.

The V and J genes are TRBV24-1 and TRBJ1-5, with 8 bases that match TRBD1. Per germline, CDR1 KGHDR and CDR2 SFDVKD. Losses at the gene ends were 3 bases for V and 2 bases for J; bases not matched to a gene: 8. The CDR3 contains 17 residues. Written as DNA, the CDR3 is TGTGCCACCAGTGATCCAAGGCAGGGGGCGGGCAATCAGCCCCAGCATTTT. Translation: CATSDPRQGAGNQPQHF.

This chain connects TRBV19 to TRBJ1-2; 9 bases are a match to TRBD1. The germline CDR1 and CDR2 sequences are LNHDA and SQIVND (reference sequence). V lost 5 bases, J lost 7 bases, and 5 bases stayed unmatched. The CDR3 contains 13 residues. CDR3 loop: CASSSQGAPGYTF. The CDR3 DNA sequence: TGTGCCAGTAGTTCACAGGGGGCGCCTGGCTACACCTTC.